The rows below give T cell receptor beta chains drawn from one sample of a study of response to subunit inactivated influenza vaccine. TCRdb re-called the RT-PCR reads with MiXCR, one entry per CDR3 protein. The sample yields 860,000 or so distinct CDR3 sequences, roughly 20% seen once. The sequencing here drew on PBMCs from blood, taken 5 days after vaccination. The receptors were gathered from a man aged 45-65 years who received an inactivated influenza vaccine. Each CDR3 is given with its conserved first and last residue. Fields, in order: V gene, CDR3 length, J gene, CDR3 protein.

>TRBV6-2/TRBV6-3|13|TRBJ2-1
CASRSTSYNEQFF
>TRBV20-1|16|TRBJ2-3
CSAIPSGGAATDTQYF
>TRBV5-1|12|TRBJ2-3
CASSPEGATQYF
>TRBV20-1|14|TRBJ2-3
CSAASPSRTDTQYF
>TRBV7-2|15|TRBJ2-3
CASSLDPPPRDTQYF
>TRBV7-2|16|TRBJ2-5
CASSRTSGGLQETQYF
>TRBV20-1|15|TRBJ2-5
CSASGAGGGQETQYF
>TRBV20-1|15|TRBJ1-5
CSARPPGQTYQPQHF
>TRBV20-1|15|TRBJ1-6
CSASRDSSYNSPLHF
>TRBV5-1|14|TRBJ2-5
CASSIGQGGETQYF
>TRBV7-2|15|TRBJ2-7
CASSFRQDSSYEQYF
>TRBV5-1|14|TRBJ2-1
CASSLGGSRNEQFF
>TRBV6-1|16|TRBJ1-1
CASSQSWTGDNTEAFF
>TRBV6-1|19|TRBJ2-7
CASSPRRTSGSGLVYEQYF
>TRBV9|15|TRBJ2-5
CASSVGQGVLETQYF
>TRBV5-8|15|TRBJ2-7
CASSGTGQGSSEQYF
>TRBV5-1|13|TRBJ1-2
CASSLVGTDGYTF
>TRBV7-9|14|TRBJ2-1
CASSPEDWWDEQFF
>TRBV28|12|TRBJ1-1
CAGAASGLKAFF
>TRBV20-1|13|TRBJ2-3
CSARYLGPDTQYF